A single sample gave rise to the 19 T cell receptor beta chains below, sequenced in a study of cytomegalovirus exposure and HLA in healthy donors. The study ran its PCR with 60 Vbeta and 13 Jbeta primers. Data came from immunoSEQ multiplex PCR; TCRdb stores just in-frame clones and leaves some out. In the table there are around 240,000 clones, over 80% of which are singletons. The specimen was PBMCs. The origin of the receptors is a middle-aged woman in good health and CMV-seropositive.

This chain joins TRBV5-4 and TRBJ1-1; D not certain. V lost 2 bases and J 3 bases, leaving 8 bases between the germline ends. The CDR3 is 13 residues long. Germline assignment: CDR1 SGHNT and CDR2 YYREEE (reference sequence). The CDR3 DNA reads as TGTGCCAGCAGCTTTAGTCGGGACACTGAAGCTTTCTTT. This sequence encodes CASSFSRDTEAFF.

This clone was detected only once. The gene calls are TRBV4-2 and TRBJ2-3; 11 nucleotides align to TRBD1. V trimming: 1 base; J trimming: 4 bases; junction bases outside the gene matches: 1. The germline V gene encodes CDR1 LGHNA and CDR2 YNFKEQ. The CDR3 has 15 residues. The CDR3 is CASSQGTGGADTQYF. The CDR3 DNA follows: TGTGCCAGCAGCCAAGGGACAGGGGGCGCAGATACGCAGTATTTT.

This clone was detected only a few times. This chain connects TRBV7-9 to TRBJ2-2, with 7 bases identical to TRBD2. V was pared by 3 bases and J by 1 base, with 5 bases of the junction left unmatched. Germline loops: CDR1 SEHNR, CDR2 FQNEAQ (reference sequence). This CDR3 comprises 16 residues. The CDR3 loop reads CASSLLAARNTGELFF. The CDR3, as DNA: TGTGCCAGCAGCTTGCTAGCGGCGAGGAACACCGGGGAGCTGTTTTTT.

This clone is a singleton in its sample. This sequence joins TRBV25-1 and TRBJ2-5; D ambiguous. V lost 3 bases and J lost 3, with 14 bases in between. This CDR3 is built from 15 residues. Per the germline V gene, CDR1 is MGHDK and CDR2 is SYGVNS. The CDR3 nucleotides read TGTGCCAGCAGTGACCCCCGAGAGGCTGAAGAGACCCAGTACTTC. It codes for CASSDPREAEETQYF.

This chain connects TRBV9 to TRBJ1-2; 9 bases are shared with TRBD1. J gave up 4 bases and V 0 bases, and 4 bases lay outside the gene matches. The CDR3 consists of 15 residues. From germline, CDR1 is SGDLS and CDR2 YYNGEE. The CDR3 DNA reads as TGTGCCAGCAGCGTAGGGGGACAGGGTGCCTATGGCTACACCTTC. This translates into CASSVGGQGAYGYTF.

The chain carries TRBV9 and TRBJ2-2, with a tentative D call TRBD2 (5 bases). V gave up 0 bases and J gave up 7 bases, with 7 bases separating them. The CDR3 is 13 residues long. Germline loops: CDR1 SGDLS, CDR2 YYNGEE. In DNA form, the CDR3 reads TGTGCCAGCAGCGTAGACGGAGGCGGGGAGCTGTTTTTT. This translates into CASSVDGGGELFF.

The chain combines TRBV19 with TRBJ1-1; tentatively, D is TRBD1 (6 bases). The germline V gene has CDR1 LNHDA and CDR2 SQIVND (reference sequence). The ends were cut back, 4 bases at V and 5 bases at J, with 14 bases in the middle. The CDR3 loop spans 14 amino acids. The CDR3 reads CASSKGEWKTEAFF. The CDR3 DNA sequence: TGTGCCAGTAGTAAGGGGGAGTGGAAAACTGAAGCTTTCTTT. The full variable domain, in which reference TRBV19 and TRBJ1-1 provide the parts outside the CDR3, is DGGITQSPKYLFRKEGQNVTLSCEQNLNHDAMYWYRQDPGQGLRLIYYSQIVNDFQKGDIAEGYSVSREKKESFPLTVTSAQKNPTAFYLCASSKGEWKTEAFFGQGTRLTVV.

This clone occurred once. V is TRBV5-1 and J is TRBJ2-5; TRBD1 agrees at 10 bases. The CDR3 runs 17 residues. The V segment lost 4 bases and the J segment 3 bases; nucleotides outside the gene matches: 12. Germline assignment: CDR1 SGHRS and CDR2 YFSETQ. Written as DNA, the CDR3 is TGCGCCAGCAGCCCCCTGACAGGGGGCCTAATCGAAGAGACCCAGTACTTC. Protein sequence: CASSPLTGGLIEETQYF. Full variable domain (outside the CDR3, taken from reference TRBV5-1 and TRBJ2-5): KAGVTQTPRYLIKTRGQQVTLSCSPISGHRSVSWYQQTPGQGLQFLFEYFSETQRNKGNFPGRFSGRQFSNSRSEMNVSTLELGDSALYLCASSPLTGGLIEETQYFGPGTRLLVL.

The V call is TRBV10-3, the J call TRBJ1-2; 9 bases are a match to TRBD1. CDR1 is ENHRY, CDR2 SYGVKD, per germline. The CDR3 consists of 13 residues. V was pared by 6 bases and J by 4 bases, with 3 bases of the junction left unmatched. CDR3 sequence (DNA): TGTGCCATCAGGGGGGGACAGGGCTATGGCTACACCTTC. It translates to CAIRGGQGYGYTF.

V gene TRBV30 combines with J gene TRBJ2-7, with D maybe TRBD1 (6 bases). Germline V gene lookup returns CDR1 GTSNPN and CDR2 SVGIG (reference sequence). The length of the CDR3 is 14 residues. The V and J ends lost 0 bases and 1 base respectively, with 10 bases between them. The CDR3 loop reads CAWSVYRDSYEQYF. The DNA for the CDR3 is TGTGCCTGGAGTGTATACAGGGATTCCTACGAGCAGTACTTC.

This clone was counted a single time. The genes are TRBV2 and TRBJ2-5; D remains unclear. The J call may be faulty, since TRBJ2-7 better matches the DNA end. Germline V gene lookup returns CDR1 SNHLY and CDR2 FYNNEI. The length of the CDR3 is 12 residues. As DNA, the CDR3 is TGTGCCAGCAGGGCGGTAGCCTACGAGCAGTACTTC. Translated: CASRAVAYEQYF.

In its sample, this clone was seen a few times. The V call is TRBV6-6, the J call TRBJ2-7; tentative D call: TRBD2 (5 bases). The CDR3 is made up of 12 amino acids. Trimming stripped 6 bases from V and 5 bases from J, with 11 bases between. CDR1 and CDR2 (germline): MNHNY, SVGAGI (reference sequence). The CDR3 DNA sequence: TGTGCCAGCAGGAAGGAGGTCCACGAGCAGTACTTC. Residues: CASRKEVHEQYF.

V gene TRBV29-1 combines with J gene TRBJ2-1, with 13 bases fitting TRBD2. The CDR3 contains 13 residues. Germline V gives CDR1 SQVTM, CDR2 ANQGSEA. V lost 5 bases and J lost 7; bases outside the gene matches: 2. CDR3 region: CSVPGLAGNEQFF. The CDR3 DNA reads as TGCAGCGTTCCGGGACTAGCGGGAAATGAGCAGTTCTTC.

This clone was seen only once. The CDR3 loop reads CASSSKGRTSGGANEQFF. The CDR3 DNA is TGTGCCAGCAGCTCTAAGGGTAGGACTAGCGGGGGGGCCAATGAGCAGTTCTTC. The chain links TRBV7-8 to TRBJ2-1, with TRBD2 matching over 15 bases. The CDR3 is made up of 18 amino acids. Trimming cost V 4 bases and J 6 bases; bases outside gene matches: 10. Per the germline V gene, CDR1 is SGHVS and CDR2 is FQNEAQ.

The genes are TRBV4-3 and TRBJ2-1; possible D gene TRBD1, 5 bases. The CDR3 extends over 16 amino acids. V lost 6 bases to trimming and J lost 3 bases, with 18 bases between them. The V gene's germline CDR1 is LGHNA and CDR2 YSLEER. This CDR3 is CASSQRRGHGYNEQFF. CDR3 in DNA: TGCGCCAGCAGTCAGCGCCGAGGACACGGCTACAATGAGCAGTTCTTC.

This sequence joins TRBV7-2 and TRBJ2-2; D remains ambiguous. The ends were cut back, 2 bases at V and 3 bases at J, with 13 bases in the middle. This CDR3 is 16 amino acids long. Germline V gene lookup returns CDR1 SGHTA and CDR2 FQGNSA. The CDR3 DNA reads as TGTGCCAGCAGCTTATCCACTACCCCGGACACCGGGGAGCTGTTTTTT. This translates into CASSLSTTPDTGELFF.

The chain uses TRBV2 and TRBJ2-5, with no clear D. With 0 bases removed from V and 5 bases from J, the gap between germline ends came to 4 bases. CDR1 is SNHLY and CDR2 is FYNNEI in the germline V gene. This CDR3 region has 12 residues. CDR3 residues: CASSEAQETQYF. In DNA, the CDR3 is TGTGCCAGCAGTGAAGCGCAGGAGACCCAGTACTTC. The full variable domain, its missing parts supplied by reference TRBV2 and TRBJ2-5, is EPEVTQTPSHQVTQMGQEVILRCVPISNHLYFYWYRQILGQKVEFLVSFYNNEISEKSEIFDDQFSVERPDGSNFTLKIRSTKLEDSAMYFCASSEAQETQYFGPGTRLLVL.

V usage is TRBV5-1 and J usage is TRBJ1-2, with 7 bases aligning to TRBD1. V shed 0 bases and J 10 bases; nucleotides not matched to a gene: 12. The CDR3 contains 15 residues. From germline, CDR1 is SGHRS and CDR2 YFSETQ. The CDR3 nucleotides read TGCGCCAGCAGCTTGGAAAAAACAGGGGACGCCGTCTACACCTTC. It translates to CASSLEKTGDAVYTF.

The V and J genes are TRBV27 and TRBJ2-1; no definite D call. CDR1 and CDR2 from the germline V gene are MNHEY and SMNVEV (reference sequence). The length of the CDR3 is 15 residues. V was pared by 3 bases and J by 2 bases, with 11 bases between. CDR3 sequence reads: CASSLQRLPYNEQFF. The CDR3 nucleotides read TGTGCCAGCAGTTTGCAGCGCCTCCCCTACAATGAGCAGTTCTTC.